Below are 20 T cell receptor beta chains sequenced from a single sample in a study of blood T cell repertoires in COVID-19 (dated by TCRdb to 2018 to 2020). The method behind the library was the immunoSEQ multiplex PCR assay. TCRdb retrieved this table from immuneACCESS and kept in-frame rearrangements only. Not all clones are present; in checked studies, unresolved V genes account for under half, and no reason is known for the remainder. For this sample there are some 150,000 clones; 75% to 85% appear just once. The top ten constitute about 0.58% of the sample. Sequencing was carried out using peripheral blood. The origin of the receptors is a man between 60 and 70 years old with acute or convalescent COVID-19.

This clone was counted a few times. DNA of the CDR3: TGTGCCAGCAGTTTAACCTTCGGTCCCGGCGAGCAGTACTTC. This encodes CASSLTFGPGEQYF. This chain connects TRBV27 to TRBJ2-7, with unresolved D. The CDR3 length is 14 residues. CDR1 and CDR2 from the germline V gene are MNHEY and SMNVEV (reference sequence). The germline V and J ends were trimmed by 2 bases and 6 bases, with 14 bases remaining between them.

To note about this clone: Relative to the germline gene, one junction end is altered; a read error may explain this. The DNA for the CDR3 is TGTGCCAGCAGCTCTGGGACTAGCGGTCTGAACTTC. Its translation is CASSSGTSGLNF. The V call is TRBV7-9, the J call TRBJ2-4, with 11 nucleotides matching TRBD2. The CDR3 sequence is 12 residues long. Per the germline V gene, CDR1 is SEHNR and CDR2 is FQNEAQ (reference sequence).

A single count supports this clone. The rearrangement links TRBV11-1 to TRBJ2-5, with TRBD1 matching over 12 bases. V trimming: 0 bases; J trimming: 7 bases; junction bases outside the gene matches: 12. Germline-derived CDR1 and CDR2 are SGHAT and FQDESV (reference sequence). The CDR3 sequence is 18 residues long. CDR3 loop: CASSLAGTGTGGLGTQYF. CDR3 DNA sequence: TGTGCCAGCAGCTTAGCCGGAACCGGGACAGGGGGCTTAGGGACCCAGTACTTC.

The chain uses TRBV11-1 and TRBJ1-6, with 9 bases identical to TRBD1. Per germline, CDR1 SGHAT and CDR2 FQDESV (reference sequence). Trimming cost V 4 bases and J 8 bases; bases outside gene matches: 6. The CDR3 totals 15 residues. CDR3 sequence (DNA): TGTGCCAGCAGCTCCCTCCGGGACAGGGATTCACCCCTCCACTTT. Its translation: CASSSLRDRDSPLHF.

The chain recombines TRBV7-2 with TRBJ2-5, with a possible D match to TRBD2 (5 bases). The CDR3 has 15 amino acids. V was pared by 1 base and J by 2 bases, with 11 bases between. Germline loops: CDR1 SGHTA, CDR2 FQGNSA. The CDR3 loop is CASSLEVWEQETQYF. The CDR3 region has the DNA TGTGCCAGCAGCTTAGAGGTGTGGGAGCAAGAGACCCAGTACTTC.

This clone occurred a few times. The rearrangement joins TRBV9 to TRBJ2-3; 8 nucleotides match TRBD2. The germline V gene has CDR1 SGDLS and CDR2 YYNGEE. The V and J ends lost 0 bases and 2 bases, in that order; junction bases with no gene match: 2. There are 15 residues in the CDR3. CDR3 nucleotide sequence: TGTGCCAGCAGCGTAGCAGCGGGAGCCACAGATACGCAGTATTTT. Protein product: CASSVAAGATDTQYF.

V usage is TRBV5-5 and J usage is TRBJ2-7; TRBD2 matches at 11 bases. The ends lost 3 bases at V and 6 bases at J; junction bases unmatched: 14. Germline V gene sequence: CDR1 SGHKS, CDR2 YYEKEE (reference sequence). The CDR3 has 17 residues. The CDR3 region is CASSYASGGTVGSEQYF. The CDR3 DNA reads as TGTGCCAGCAGCTACGCTAGCGGGGGGACCGTGGGGTCCGAGCAGTACTTC. Filled out from reference TRBV5-5 and TRBJ2-7, the complete variable domain reads DAGVTQSPTHLIKTRGQQVTLRCSPISGHKSVSWYQQVLGQGPQFIFQYYEKEERGRGNFPDRFSARQFPNYSSELNVNALLLGDSALYLCASSYASGGTVGSEQYFGPGTRLTVT.

The V and J genes are TRBV21-1 and TRBJ2-1; TRBD2, the table's D call, was not compared with the DNA. TRBV21-1 is marked as a pseudogene. The CDR3 runs 17 residues. The CDR3 here is CASSKWGTSGDHNEQFF. As DNA, the CDR3 is TGTGCCAGCAGCAAATGGGGGACTAGCGGGGACCACAATGAGCAGTTCTTC.

The chain recombines TRBV7-2 with TRBJ1-2; weak D call: TRBD1 (5 bases). Germline lookup yields CDR1 SGHTA and CDR2 FQGNSA. The CDR3 is made up of 14 amino acids. With 1 base removed from V and 4 bases from J, the gap between germline ends came to 10 bases. In DNA form, the CDR3 reads TGTGCCAGCAGCTTAGGCAGGGTCCCCTATGGCTACACCTTC. Its protein is CASSLGRVPYGYTF.

The chain carries TRBV3-1 (or the pseudogene TRBV3-2) and TRBJ1-4; D unresolved. CDR1 is LGHDT, CDR2 YNNKEL, per germline (reference sequence). Trimming took 2 bases from V and 1 from J, leaving 5 bases between them. The CDR3 sequence is 14 residues long. CDR3 nucleotide sequence: TGTGCCAGCAGCCAAAGAGGAACTAATGAAAAACTGTTTTTT. This sequence encodes CASSQRGTNEKLFF.

The V and J genes are TRBV6-5 and TRBJ1-3; 7 bases map to TRBD1. This CDR3 has 14 residues. The V segment lost 5 bases and the J segment 3 bases; nucleotides outside the gene matches: 4. CDR1 MNHEY and CDR2 SVGAGI come from the germline V gene. This CDR3 is CASSPDRVGNTIYF. CDR3 nucleotides: TGTGCCAGCAGTCCAGACAGGGTTGGAAACACCATATATTTT.

This rearrangement joins TRBV6-2 or TRBV6-3 to TRBJ2-3; 10 bases map to TRBD2. Germline V lookup: CDR1 MNHEY, CDR2 SVGEGT. After removal of 3 bases from V and 5 bases from J, the junction contained 11 bases not matched to a gene. The CDR3 is made up of 17 amino acids. CDR3 region: CASSYISGGATGDTQYF. In DNA, the CDR3 is TGTGCCAGCAGTTATATAAGCGGGGGGGCGACTGGAGATACGCAGTATTTT.

The chain uses TRBV7-9 and TRBJ2-2; 7 bases are a match to TRBD1. Germline trimming cut 6 bases from V and 8 bases from J; bases unmatched to any gene: 3. CDR3 length equals 12 residues. Germline V gene lookup returns CDR1 SEHNR and CDR2 FQNEAQ (reference sequence). CDR3 protein: CASRPTGGELFF. DNA of the CDR3: TGTGCCAGCAGACCGACAGGGGGGGAGCTGTTTTTT. Based on the CDR3 plus reference TRBV7-9 and TRBJ2-2, the full variable domain is DTGVSQNPRHKITKRGQNVTFRCDPISEHNRLYWYRQTLGQGPEFLTYFQNEAQLEKSRLLSDRFSAERPKGSFSTLEIQRTEQGDSAMYLCASRPTGGELFFGEGSRLTVL.

This clone was counted between two and nine times. The CDR3 DNA sequence: TGTGCCAGCAGCTCCACTCCGATTAGCGGGAACTTACAAAGGGATCAGTTCTTC. It is translated as CASSSTPISGNLQRDQFF. The rearrangement joins TRBV6-2 or TRBV6-3 to TRBJ2-1, with 8 nucleotides matching TRBD2. This CDR3 comprises 18 residues. Germline V gives CDR1 MNHEY, CDR2 SVGEGT. V lost 6 bases, J lost 13 bases, and 26 bases stayed unmatched.

This chain uses TRBV5-8 with TRBJ2-1; D is undetermined. The germline CDR1 and CDR2 sequences are SGHTS and YDEGEE. The CDR3 loop spans 13 amino acids. Between the trimmed V and J ends, which lost 6 bases and 4 bases, there was a span of 11 bases. CDR3 sequence reads: CASNVGVYNEQFF. In DNA form, the CDR3 reads TGTGCCAGCAACGTCGGAGTGTACAATGAGCAGTTCTTC.

The V and J genes are TRBV5-1 and TRBJ1-1; D is ambiguous. CDR3 size: 15 residues. Germline V gene data show CDR1 as SGHRS and CDR2 as YFSETQ. Trimming took 4 bases from V and 2 from J, leaving 15 bases between them. CDR3: CASSPGSGSNTEAFF. The CDR3 region has the DNA TGCGCCAGCAGCCCCGGTAGCGGTAGTAACACTGAAGCTTTCTTT.

The rearrangement joins TRBV30 to TRBJ1-5; no firm D call. V lost 0 bases to trimming and J lost 5 bases, with 11 bases between them. The CDR3 consists of 14 residues. Germline CDR1 and CDR2: GTSNPN and SVGIG (reference sequence). CDR3 coding DNA: TGTGCCTGGAGTGTTTCTGGGAGGCATCAGCCCCAGCATTTT. It is translated as CAWSVSGRHQPQHF.

This chain joins TRBV14 and TRBJ1-2, with D hard to call. CDR1 is SGHDN and CDR2 is FVKESK in the germline V gene. This CDR3 region has 14 residues. Deletions cut 1 base from V and 2 bases from J, with 8 bases between. CDR3 protein: CASSQVKENYGYTF. The CDR3 DNA is TGTGCCAGCAGCCAAGTCAAGGAGAACTATGGCTACACCTTC.

The chain links TRBV6-5 to TRBJ1-2, with 7 bases lining up with TRBD1. V gave up 6 bases and J gave up 4 bases; unmatched junction bases: 8. Germline V CDR1 and CDR2: MNHEY, SVGAGI. This CDR3 has 14 residues. The CDR3 nucleotides are TGTGCCAGCAGCCCGGGACAGACCCTCTATGGCTACACCTTC. Translating gives CASSPGQTLYGYTF.

The CDR3 DNA is TGTGCCAGCAGCAAGGGACAGTACAATGAGCAGTTCTTC. Translation: CASSKGQYNEQFF. This sequence joins TRBV6-6 and TRBJ2-1; 7 bases line up with TRBD1. CDR1 MNHNY and CDR2 SVGAGI come from the germline V gene (reference sequence). The length of the CDR3 is 13 residues. The V gene end was trimmed by 6 bases and the J gene end by 4 bases; junction bases not matched to a gene: 3.